The rows below give T cell receptor beta chains drawn from one sample of a study of blood T cell repertoires in COVID-19. TCRdb's copy holds only in-frame clones and misses some; the assay was immunoSEQ multiplex PCR. This table holds around 220,000 clones, 82% found once. The sample taken for sequencing was peripheral blood. All receptors derive from an elderly woman with active or convalescent COVID-19. Both conserved end residues are part of each CDR3. A D gene is named only where the DNA matches it firmly. Clone sizes are given selectively: once, few, many, or a class where the clone is expanded.

.,.,TRBJ1-1,TRBV5-1,CARSGRGAVGTEAFF,TGCGCCCGCAGCGGGCGGGGGGCGGTGGGCACTGAAGCTTTCTTT
TRBD1,.,TRBJ1-1,TRBV4-2,CASSHQGAREAFF,TGTGCCAGCAGCCATCAGGGGGCGCGTGAAGCTTTCTTT
TRBD1,few,TRBJ1-2,TRBV15,CATTPRRQGTISYGYTF,TGTGCCACCACCCCCAGAAGACAGGGGACAATCTCCTATGGCTACACCTTC
TRBD1,.,TRBJ1-4,TRBV18,CASSPRDRDNEKLFF,TGTGCCAGCTCACCGCGGGACAGGGATAACGAAAAACTGTTTTTT
.,.,TRBJ2-7,TRBV19,CASSIARGSYEQYF,TGTGCCAGTAGTATAGCACGGGGCTCCTACGAGCAGTACTTC
TRBD1,.,TRBJ2-1,TRBV5-1,CASSLGQGFGNEQFF,TGCGCCAGCAGCCTTGGACAGGGTTTCGGCAATGAGCAGTTCTTC
.,.,TRBJ2-2,TRBV11-2,CASSLVGGTGELFF,TGTGCCAGCAGCTTAGTAGGAGGGACCGGGGAGCTGTTTTTT
TRBD2,.,TRBJ2-5,TRBV7-9,CASSLLAGGQETQYF,TGTGCCAGCAGCCTATTAGCGGGGGGCCAAGAGACCCAGTACTTC
.,.,TRBJ2-5,TRBV6-1,CAGSEEWSGETQYF,TGTGCCGGCAGTGAAGAGTGGTCCGGAGAGACCCAGTACTTC
TRBD1,.,TRBJ1-2,TRBV10-3,CAINGGQGGYTF,TGTGCCATCAATGGCGGACAGGGTGGCTACACCTTC
.,.,TRBJ1-5,TRBV30,CAWSVGDYSNQPQHF,TGTGCCTGGAGTGTCGGGGATTATAGCAATCAGCCCCAGCATTTT
.,.,TRBJ2-7,TRBV7-9,CASSPYQTGSYEQYF,TGTGCCAGCAGCCCGTATCAGACAGGTAGCTACGAGCAGTACTTC
TRBD1,.,TRBJ1-5,TRBV4-2,CASSHDRVVGQPQHF,TGTGCCAGCAGCCACGACAGGGTCGTCGGTCAGCCCCAGCATTTT
.,once,TRBJ2-7,TRBV21-1,CASSKEAGGRTSGSMYEQYF,TGTGCCAGCAGCAAAGAAGCGGGTGGGAGGACTAGCGGGAGTATGTACGAGCAGTACTTC
.,once,TRBJ2-3,TRBV5-1,CASSPRGPSTDTQYF,TGCGCCAGCAGCCCCAGGGGTCCTAGCACAGATACGCAGTATTTT
.,few,TRBJ1-5,TRBV30,CAWAPNRDKYSNQPQHF,TGTGCCTGGGCCCCAAACCGGGACAAGTATAGCAATCAGCCCCAGCATTTT
.,.,TRBJ1-5,TRBV19,CASSIVMPGWNQPQHF,TGTGCCAGTAGTATAGTGATGCCAGGTTGGAATCAGCCCCAGCATTTT
TRBD1,.,TRBJ1-4,TRBV5-1,CASSVGQGNEKLFF,TGCGCCAGCAGCGTCGGACAGGGGAACGAAAAACTGTTTTTT
.,.,TRBJ2-3,TRBV18,CASSMTASTDTQYF,TGTGCCAGCTCAATGACAGCTAGCACAGATACGCAGTATTTT
.,.,TRBJ1-2,TRBV28,CASSLGGTGNNYGYTF,TGTGCCAGCAGTTTAGGGGGCACAGGGAATAACTATGGCTACACCTTC
.,.,TRBJ1-2,TRBV18,CASSPSRTTNYGYTF,TGTGCCAGCTCACCAAGCAGGACAACCAACTATGGCTACACCTTC
TRBD1,.,TRBJ1-5,TRBV27,CASRSEGQGSNQPQHF,TGTGCCAGCAGGAGCGAAGGACAGGGCAGCAATCAGCCCCAGCATTTT
TRBD1,.,TRBJ1-2,TRBV9,CASSVVDRGIFRYTF,TGTGCCAGCAGCGTAGTGGACAGGGGGATATTTCGCTACACCTTC
.,.,TRBJ2-2,TRBV5-6,CASSVGTLTGELFF,TGTGCCAGCAGCGTCGGGACATTAACCGGGGAGCTGTTTTTT
.,.,TRBJ2-3,TRBV28,CASSLPVRRDTQYF,TGTGCCAGCAGTTTACCCGTTCGGCGGGATACGCAGTATTTT
.,few,TRBJ2-3,TRBV21-1,CASSKSSTITDTQYF,TGTGCCAGCAGCAAATCTTCGACAATCACAGATACGCAGTATTTT
.,.,TRBJ2-1,TRBV2,CATSYADEQFF,TGTGCCACCTCCTACGCGGATGAGCAGTTCTTC
TRBD2,.,TRBJ2-7,TRBV5-1,CASSPGGSFSYEQYF,TGCGCCAGCAGCCCGGGGGGGTCCTTCTCCTACGAGCAGTACTTC
.,.,TRBJ2-1,TRBV20-1,CSASTGNYNEQFF,TGCAGTGCTAGTACAGGTAACTACAATGAGCAGTTCTTC
TRBD2,once,TRBJ2-5,TRBV5-1,CASSIASGGAGETQYF,TGCGCCAGCAGCATTGCTAGCGGGGGGGCTGGGGAGACCCAGTACTTC
.,.,TRBJ1-1,TRBV5-1,CASLAGHPRDTEAFF,TGCGCCAGTTTAGCCGGACACCCCAGGGACACTGAAGCTTTCTTT
TRBD1,.,TRBJ2-4,TRBV3-1/TRBV3-2,CASASTGVGGKNIQYF,TGTGCCAGCGCCTCAACAGGGGTCGGAGGCAAAAACATTCAGTACTTC
.,.,TRBJ1-1,TRBV28,CASSSVVADLTEAFF,TGTGCCAGCAGTTCCGTAGTGGCGGACTTGACTGAAGCTTTCTTT
.,few,TRBJ1-5,TRBV19,CASSLRGSNQPQHF,TGTGCCAGTAGTCTCAGGGGAAGCAATCAGCCCCAGCATTTT
.,.,TRBJ2-5,TRBV5-1,CASSLEGDQYF,TGCGCCAGCAGCTTGGAAGGGGACCAGTACTTC
.,.,TRBJ2-3,TRBV27,CASSTRGGSDIDTQYF,TGTGCCAGCTCTACCCGGGGTGGGAGTGATATAGATACGCAGTATTTT
TRBD1,.,TRBJ1-1,TRBV20-1,CSASRTGVTEAFF,TGCAGTGCTAGTAGGACAGGGGTCACTGAAGCTTTCTTT
TRBD2,.,TRBJ2-3,TRBV27,CASSLGLAGYTDTQYF,TGTGCCAGCAGTCTTGGACTAGCGGGATACACAGATACGCAGTATTTT
.,.,TRBJ2-5,TRBV4-1,CASSRQGQETQYF,TGCGCCAGCAGTCGGCAGGGGCAGGAGACCCAGTACTTC
.,.,TRBJ2-4,TRBV19,CASSISGPKNIQYF,TGTGCCAGTAGTATCTCAGGGCCCAAAAACATTCAGTACTTC
.,.,TRBJ1-4,TRBV4-1,CASSQGPNGEKLFF,TGCGCCAGCAGCCAAGGGCCTAACGGGGAAAAACTGTTTTTT
.,.,TRBJ1-5,TRBV5-4,CASSSDRNQPQHF,TGTGCCAGCAGCTCGGACAGAAATCAGCCCCAGCATTTT
.,.,TRBJ2-2,TRBV9,CASSVGLATNTGELFF,TGTGCCAGCAGCGTAGGGTTGGCGACAAACACCGGGGAGCTGTTTTTT
.,.,TRBJ2-5,TRBV5-5,CASSFRVGQETQYF,TGTGCCAGCAGCTTCAGGGTCGGGCAAGAGACCCAGTACTTC
.,few,TRBJ1-3,TRBV24-1,CATSDSDSGTGNTIYF,TGTGCCACCAGTGATTCCGACAGTGGAACTGGAAACACCATATATTTT
.,.,TRBJ2-1,TRBV6-1,CASSEGGQTYNEQFF,TGTGCCAGCAGTGAGGGGGGGCAGACCTACAATGAGCAGTTCTTC
.,few,TRBJ1-3,TRBV27,CASSVSGAGNTIYF,TGTGCCAGCAGTGTATCGGGGGCCGGAAACACCATATATTTT
.,few,TRBJ1-2,TRBV6-5,CASTQEGGPGYGYTF,TGTGCCAGCACCCAAGAAGGAGGACCGGGCTATGGCTACACCTTC
TRBD2,once,TRBJ2-3,TRBV28,CASSGVGTSGYSTDTQYF,TGTGCCAGCAGTGGTGTCGGGACTAGCGGGTATAGCACAGATACGCAGTATTTT
TRBD2,few,TRBJ2-1,TRBV7-7,CASSLARPFTSGSRNEQFF,TGTGCTAGCAGCTTAGCCCGACCGTTTACTAGCGGGAGTAGGAATGAGCAGTTCTTC
.,.,TRBJ1-5,TRBV5-5,CASSLTGDQPQHF,TGTGCCAGCAGCCTCACAGGAGATCAGCCCCAGCATTTT
TRBD2,.,TRBJ2-7,TRBV6-5,CASSYSTGGNYEQYF,TGTGCCAGCAGTTACTCGACCGGGGGGAACTACGAGCAGTACTTC
TRBD1,.,TRBJ2-7,TRBV28,CASRTGDRPVEQYF,TGTGCCAGCAGGACTGGGGACAGGCCGGTGGAGCAGTACTTC
TRBD1,.,TRBJ1-1,TRBV28,CASSPMGTGDTEAFF,TGTGCCAGCAGTCCCATGGGGACAGGGGACACTGAAGCTTTCTTT